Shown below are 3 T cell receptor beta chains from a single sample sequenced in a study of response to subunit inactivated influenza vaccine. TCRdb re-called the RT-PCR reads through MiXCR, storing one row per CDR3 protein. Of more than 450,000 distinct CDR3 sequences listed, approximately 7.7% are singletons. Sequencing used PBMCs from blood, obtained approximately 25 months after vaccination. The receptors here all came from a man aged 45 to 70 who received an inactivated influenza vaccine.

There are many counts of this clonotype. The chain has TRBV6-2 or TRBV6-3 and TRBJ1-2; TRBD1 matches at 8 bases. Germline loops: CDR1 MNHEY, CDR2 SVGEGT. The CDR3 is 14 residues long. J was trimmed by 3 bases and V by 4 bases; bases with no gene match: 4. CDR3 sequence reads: CASSSTGGHYGYTF. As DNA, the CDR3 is TGTGCCAGCAGTTCTACAGGGGGACACTATGGCTACACCTTC.

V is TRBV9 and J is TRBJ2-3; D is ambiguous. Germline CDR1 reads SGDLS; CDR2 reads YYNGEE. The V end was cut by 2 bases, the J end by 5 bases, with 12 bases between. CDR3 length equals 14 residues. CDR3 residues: CASSVLDGIDTQYF. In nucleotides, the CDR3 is TGTGCCAGCAGCGTCCTTGATGGGATAGATACGCAGTATTTT.

CDR3 sequence: CASSRDSAEKLFF. CDR3 DNA: TGTGCCAGCAGCCGGGACTCCGCTGAAAAACTGTTTTTT. V usage is TRBV5-6 and J usage is TRBJ1-4; TRBD1 might be the D (5 bases). CDR3 length: 13 amino acids. The V end lost 4 bases, the J end lost 7 bases, and 11 bases lay between the germline ends. Per germline, CDR1 SGHDT and CDR2 YYEEEE.